This T cell receptor (beta chain) stems from a study of PD-1 blockade in classical Hodgkin lymphoma. Notes on the study in general: The CD4+ diversity rise by C4D1 was clearest in complete responders.

Brentuximab vedotin exposure varied among the patients, all of whom had relapsed after autologous stem cell transplantation. Profiling relied on immunoSEQ multiplex PCR, and the TCRdb table lists in-frame clones only, not all of them. The sample carries over 10,000 clones, about 90% recorded once. The CDR3 totals 13 residues. The germline gives CDR1 MNHEY, CDR2 SMNVEV (reference sequence). Trimming took off 3 bases at V and 2 bases at J, with 8 bases between the two ends. As to this clone: Antigen: not known.

The material was peripheral blood mononuclear cells (PBMCs), obtained at baseline. The TCR sequence derives from a human donor with classical Hodgkin lymphoma. The gene calls are TRBV27 and TRBJ2-7, with D maybe TRBD1 (6 bases). CDR3: CASSFQGTYEQYF. The CDR3 nucleotides read TGTGCCAGCAGTTTTCAGGGGACCTACGAGCAGTACTTC.